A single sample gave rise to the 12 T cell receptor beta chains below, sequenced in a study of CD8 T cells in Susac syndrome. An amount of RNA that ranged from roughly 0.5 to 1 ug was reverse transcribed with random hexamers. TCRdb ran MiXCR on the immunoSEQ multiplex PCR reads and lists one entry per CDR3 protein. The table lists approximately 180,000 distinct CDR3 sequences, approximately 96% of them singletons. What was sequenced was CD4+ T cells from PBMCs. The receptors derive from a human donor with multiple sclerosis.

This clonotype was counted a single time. The CDR3 DNA is TGTGCCAGCAGAGCGGGGGCGGGGCTATGGAACGAGCAGTACTTC. Translation gives CASRAGAGLWNEQYF. The chain has TRBV2 and TRBJ2-7; 8 nucleotides agree with TRBD2. The germline CDR1 and CDR2 sequences are SNHLY and FYNNEI. The V segment lost 6 bases and the J segment 5 bases; nucleotides outside the gene matches: 12. CDR3 length: 15 amino acids.

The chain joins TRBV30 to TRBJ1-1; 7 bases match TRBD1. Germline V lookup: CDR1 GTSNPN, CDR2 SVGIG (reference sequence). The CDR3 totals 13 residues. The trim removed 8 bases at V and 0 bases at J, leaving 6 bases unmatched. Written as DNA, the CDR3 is TGTGCCGGGGGGGGACAGCTGAACACTGAAGCTTTCTTT. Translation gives CAGGGQLNTEAFF.

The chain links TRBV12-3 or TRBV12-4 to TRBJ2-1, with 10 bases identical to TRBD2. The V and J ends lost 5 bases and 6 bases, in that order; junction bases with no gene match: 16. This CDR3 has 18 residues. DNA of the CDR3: TGTGCCAGCAGTCGCTCTTCCCCTGGGCTAGCGGGGGTCAATGAGCAGTTCTTC. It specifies CASSRSSPGLAGVNEQFF.

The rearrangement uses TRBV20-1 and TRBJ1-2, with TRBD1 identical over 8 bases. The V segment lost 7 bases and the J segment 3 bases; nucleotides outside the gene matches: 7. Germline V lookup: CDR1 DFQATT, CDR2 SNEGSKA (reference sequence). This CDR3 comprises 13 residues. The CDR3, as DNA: TGCAGTGTTCCAGCAGGGGGCCACTATGGCTACACCTTC. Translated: CSVPAGGHYGYTF.

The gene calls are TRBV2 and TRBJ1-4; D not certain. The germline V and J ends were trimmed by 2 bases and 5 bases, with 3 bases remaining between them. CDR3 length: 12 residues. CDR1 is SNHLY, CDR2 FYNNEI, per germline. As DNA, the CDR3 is TGTGCCAGCAGTGAACAGAATGAAAAACTGTTTTTT. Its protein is CASSEQNEKLFF.

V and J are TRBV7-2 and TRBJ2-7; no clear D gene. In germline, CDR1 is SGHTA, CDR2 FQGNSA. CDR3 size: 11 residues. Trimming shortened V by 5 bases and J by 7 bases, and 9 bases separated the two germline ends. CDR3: CASSPRREQYF. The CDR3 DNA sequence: TGTGCCAGCAGCCCGAGGCGGGAGCAGTACTTC.

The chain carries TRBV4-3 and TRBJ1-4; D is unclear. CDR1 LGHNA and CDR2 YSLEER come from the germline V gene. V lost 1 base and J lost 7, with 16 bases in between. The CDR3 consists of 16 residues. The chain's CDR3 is CASSQGWQVGSEKLFF. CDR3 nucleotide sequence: TGCGCCAGCAGCCAAGGGTGGCAGGTGGGGAGTGAAAAACTGTTTTTT.

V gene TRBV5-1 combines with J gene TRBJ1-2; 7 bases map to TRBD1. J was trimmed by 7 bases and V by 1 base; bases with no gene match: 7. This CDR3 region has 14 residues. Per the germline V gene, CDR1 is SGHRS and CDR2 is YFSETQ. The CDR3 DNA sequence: TGCGCCAGCAGCTTGTCGTCCGACAGGGCTGGCTACACCTTC. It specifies CASSLSSDRAGYTF.

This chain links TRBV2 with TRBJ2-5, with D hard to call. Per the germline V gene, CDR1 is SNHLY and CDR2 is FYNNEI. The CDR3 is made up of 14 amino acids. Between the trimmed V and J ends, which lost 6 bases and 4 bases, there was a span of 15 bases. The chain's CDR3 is CASSPATSRETQYF. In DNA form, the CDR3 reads TGTGCCAGCAGCCCTGCGACAAGCCGAGAGACCCAGTACTTC.

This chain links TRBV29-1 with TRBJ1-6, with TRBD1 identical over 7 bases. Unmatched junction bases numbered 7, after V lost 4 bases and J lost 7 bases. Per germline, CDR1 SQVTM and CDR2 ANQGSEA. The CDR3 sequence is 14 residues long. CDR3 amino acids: CSVGTGTANSPLHF. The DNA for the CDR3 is TGCAGCGTTGGGACCGGGACAGCAAATTCACCCCTCCACTTT.

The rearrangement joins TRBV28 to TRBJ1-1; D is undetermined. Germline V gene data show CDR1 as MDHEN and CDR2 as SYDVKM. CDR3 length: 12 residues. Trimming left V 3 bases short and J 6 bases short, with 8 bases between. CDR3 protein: CASSFFPSEAFF. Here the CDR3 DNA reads TGTGCCAGCAGTTTTTTCCCCTCTGAAGCTTTCTTT. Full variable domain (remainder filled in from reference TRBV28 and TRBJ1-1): DVKVTQSSRYLVKRTGEKVFLECVQDMDHENMFWYRQDPGLGLRLIYFSYDVKMKEKGDIPEGYSVSREKKERFSLILESASTNQTSMYLCASSFFPSEAFFGQGTRLTVV.

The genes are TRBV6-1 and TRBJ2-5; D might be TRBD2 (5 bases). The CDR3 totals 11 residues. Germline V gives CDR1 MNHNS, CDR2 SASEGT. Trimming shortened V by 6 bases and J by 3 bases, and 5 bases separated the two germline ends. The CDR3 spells CASRLEETQYF. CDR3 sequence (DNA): TGTGCCAGCAGACTAGAAGAGACCCAGTACTTC.